This T cell receptor (beta chain) was profiled in a study of T cells after yellow fever vaccination. Study-wide background: SMART-Seq v4 Ultra Low Input served to prepare low-cell-number fractions. Findings of the study overall: Repertoires sorted by FACS could include abundant clonotypes that are contaminants from the bulk population. Weaker, the secondary response had a peak occurring faster, on day 5 versus 15.

This clonotype appeared many times. What it binds is not known. The germline V gene has CDR1 SEHNR and CDR2 FQNEAQ (reference sequence). This CDR3 contains 11 residues. The ends were cut back, 5 bases at V and 10 bases at J, with 9 bases in the middle. TCRdb re-analysed the 5' RACE reads in MiXCR, keeping a single row per CDR3 protein. Of more than 55,000 distinct CDR3 sequences in the sample, roughly 7.3% were seen once. The sample here was CD8+ T cells sorted from PBMCs, taken 15 days after the yellow fever booster vaccination. The chain recombines TRBV7-9 with TRBJ2-1, with D possibly called TRBD1 or TRBD2 (5 bases each). The origin of this receptor is a man aged 25 to 45 who received the YFV17D yellow fever vaccine. Written as DNA, the CDR3 is TGTGCCAGCAGCCCAGGGACCGAGCAGTTCTTC. Translating it yields CASSPGTEQFF.